These 26 T cell receptor beta chains share one sample of origin, sequenced in a study of T cells in Graves' hyperthyroidism and ophthalmopathy. Amplification of TCR beta CDR3 regions used RNA as the template. First-round RT-PCR targeting the TCR CDR3 was performed with the HTBI primer set. TCRdb passed the multiplex PCR reads through MiXCR, listing each CDR3 protein once. Here the sample spans hundreds of thousands of distinct CDR3 sequences, just under 20% being singletons. The sample comprised blood. The receptors stem from a man aged 40-49 years with Graves' ophthalmopathy.

The chain uses TRBV5-1 and TRBJ1-1, with D perhaps TRBD1 (5 bases). Trimming cost V 6 bases and J 2 bases, with 17 bases left between them. Germline CDR1 and CDR2: SGHRS and YFSETQ. This CDR3 is 15 amino acids long. Here the CDR3 DNA reads TGCGCCAGCATGAAGGGGCTAAGGAAAAACACTGAAGCTTTCTTT. Its translation: CASMKGLRKNTEAFF. The full variable domain, rest sourced from reference TRBV5-1 and TRBJ1-1, is KAGVTQTPRYLIKTRGQQVTLSCSPISGHRSVSWYQQTPGQGLQFLFEYFSETQRNKGNFPGRFSGRQFSNSRSEMNVSTLELGDSALYLCASMKGLRKNTEAFFGQGTRLTVV.

There are a few counts of this clonotype. V usage is TRBV12-3 or TRBV12-4 and J usage is TRBJ2-2; tentative D call: TRBD2 (7 bases). With 7 bases removed from V and 7 bases from J, the gap between germline ends came to 16 bases. The CDR3 length is 14 residues. The CDR3 reads CASINREGLGELFF. The DNA of the CDR3 is TGTGCCAGCATAAACAGGGAGGGCCTCGGGGAGCTGTTTTTT.

This clonotype was counted many times. V is TRBV3-1 and J is TRBJ1-2; D might be TRBD1 (6 bases). V lost 4 bases to trimming and J lost 6 bases, with 12 bases between them. The CDR3 runs to 13 residues. Germline loops: CDR1 LGHDT, CDR2 YNNKEL (reference sequence). The CDR3 nucleotides read TGTGCCAGCAGCCCGCGGGACAACCATGGCTACACCTTC. As protein: CASSPRDNHGYTF.

In this sample, this clonotype turned up many times. V usage is TRBV11-2 and J usage is TRBJ2-1, with a weak D call TRBD2 (5 bases). CDR1 SGHAT and CDR2 FQNNGV come from the germline V gene. This CDR3 comprises 12 residues. V gave up 5 bases and J gave up 12 bases, with 14 bases separating them. Written as DNA, the CDR3 is TGTGCCAGCAGCCGACTACTAGGGTGGCAGTTCTTC. Residues: CASSRLLGWQFF.

This clonotype was counted many times. The gene calls are TRBV29-1 and TRBJ1-1; D remains ambiguous. This CDR3 region has 14 residues. The V gene's germline CDR1 is SQVTM and CDR2 ANQGSEA. V lost 8 bases to trimming and J lost 0 bases, with 16 bases between them. CDR3 loop: CSLSRGAMNTEAFF. The DNA for the CDR3 is TGCAGCCTAAGTAGAGGCGCCATGAACACTGAAGCTTTCTTT. The variable domain in full, completed from reference TRBV29-1 and TRBJ1-1, reads SAVISQKPSRDICQRGTSLTIQCQVDSQVTMMFWYRQQPGQSLTLIATANQGSEATYESGFVIDKFPISRPNLTFSTLTVSNMSPEDSSIYLCSLSRGAMNTEAFFGQGTRLTVV.

This clonotype was detected a few times. The chain's CDR3 is CASSPSSGINTGELFF. As DNA, the CDR3 is TGTGCCAGCAGCCCCAGTAGCGGGATTAACACCGGGGAGCTGTTTTTT. This chain links TRBV9 with TRBJ2-2, with 8 bases aligning to TRBD2. The CDR3 totals 16 residues. V gave up 4 bases and J gave up 2 bases; unmatched junction bases: 7. The germline gives CDR1 SGDLS, CDR2 YYNGEE.

CDR3 bases: TGTGCCTGGAGTGTGGGGGAAAAAGAGACCCAGTACTTC. The encoded protein is CAWSVGEKETQYF. The chain has TRBV30 and TRBJ2-5; perhaps D is TRBD1 or TRBD2 (5 bases each). Germline CDR1 reads GTSNPN; CDR2 reads SVGIG (reference sequence). The V end was cut by 0 bases, the J end by 3 bases, with 8 bases between. The CDR3 loop spans 13 amino acids.

On this clonotype itself: Just one base apart from a much larger clone, this may be a read error. This chain links TRBV7-8 with TRBJ2-2; D not resolved. Germline-derived CDR1 and CDR2 are SGHVS and FQNEAQ. V lost 7 bases, J lost 2 bases, and 2 bases lay in between. The CDR3 extends over 11 amino acids. The CDR3 DNA reads as TGTGCCAGCACCAACACCGGGGAGCTGTTTTTT. It specifies CASTNTGELFF.

The chain employs TRBV6-1 and TRBJ2-2; D is uncertain. The CDR3 consists of 15 residues. Trimming cost V 2 bases and J 1 base, with 8 bases left between them. Germline loops: CDR1 MNHNS, CDR2 SASEGT. This CDR3 reads CASSEPGQNTGELFF. DNA of the CDR3: TGTGCCAGCAGTGAACCTGGGCAGAACACCGGGGAGCTGTTTTTT.

V gene TRBV7-9 combines with J gene TRBJ1-5; D ambiguous. V was shortened by 1 base and J by 2 bases, with 9 bases between the two germline ends. CDR1 SEHNR and CDR2 FQNEAQ come from the germline V gene (reference sequence). The length of the CDR3 is 15 residues. The CDR3 DNA reads TGTGCCAGCAGCTTAGGGGATAGCGGCAATCAGCCCCAGCATTTT. This gives the protein CASSLGDSGNQPQHF.

This clonotype was recorded a few times. This chain joins TRBV12-3 or TRBV12-4 and TRBJ2-3; D is possibly TRBD2 (6 bases). Trimming removed 5 bases from V and 4 bases from J, with 10 bases in between. This CDR3 spans 13 amino acids. The CDR3 DNA follows: TGTGCCAGCAGTAATAGCGGTGCAGATACGCAGTATTTT. This codes for CASSNSGADTQYF.

Only a few counts were recorded for this clonotype. This chain connects TRBV14 to TRBJ1-1, with a tentative D call TRBD1 (6 bases). The germline gives CDR1 SGHDN, CDR2 FVKESK. Trimming left V 4 bases short and J 5 bases short, with 11 bases between. CDR3 length equals 13 residues. CDR3 region: CASSRVQGTEAFF. In nucleotides, the CDR3 is TGTGCCAGCAGCCGCGTACAGGGTACTGAAGCTTTCTTT.

The V call is TRBV9, the J call TRBJ1-1; D gene unclear. V was clipped by 0 bases and J by 5 bases, with 11 bases between them. This CDR3 spans 14 amino acids. CDR1 and CDR2 (germline): SGDLS, YYNGEE. This CDR3 reads CASSVGPKTTEAFF. The DNA of the CDR3 is TGTGCCAGCAGCGTAGGCCCCAAGACGACTGAAGCTTTCTTT.

This clonotype was counted between two and nine times. The rearrangement links TRBV3-1 to TRBJ2-6; D is unresolved. V was pared by 0 bases and J by 0 bases, with 9 bases between. Germline V gene data show CDR1 as LGHDT and CDR2 as YNNKEL (reference sequence). The CDR3 length is 17 residues. The CDR3: CASSQDVGDSGANVLTF. The DNA for the CDR3 is TGTGCCAGCAGCCAAGATGTCGGAGACTCTGGGGCCAACGTCCTGACTTTC. Looking up the rest from reference TRBV3-1 and TRBJ2-6 gives the full variable domain: DTAVSQTPKYLVTQMGNDKSIKCEQNLGHDTMYWYKQDSKKFLKIMFSYNNKELIINETVPNRFSPKSPDKAHLNLHINSLELGDSAVYFCASSQDVGDSGANVLTFGAGSRLTVL.

The genes are TRBV5-1 and TRBJ2-5, with 7 positions matching TRBD1. Germline CDR1 is SGHRS and CDR2 is YFSETQ. The CDR3 spans 16 residues. Trimming took 6 bases from V and 9 from J; bases not matched to a gene: 20. Written as DNA, the CDR3 is TGCGCCAGCACCCCTTCACCCGACAGGGAACTAATGGCCCAGTACTTC. Residues: CASTPSPDRELMAQYF.

This clonotype was picked up many times. The chain has TRBV2 and TRBJ2-3, with D tentatively TRBD1 (6 bases). Germline V gene sequence: CDR1 SNHLY, CDR2 FYNNEI. The CDR3 has 15 amino acids. Between the trimmed V and J ends, which lost 2 bases and 2 bases, there was a span of 11 bases. CDR3 nucleotides: TGTGCCAGCAGTGAATTCAGGGGTGCCACAGATACGCAGTATTTT. As protein: CASSEFRGATDTQYF.

This clonotype was picked up a small number of times. CDR3: CASSPLGAGTYNEQFF. The CDR3 DNA reads TGCGCCAGCAGCCCCCTAGGAGCGGGGACCTACAATGAGCAGTTCTTC. The chain couples TRBV5-1 to TRBJ2-1; 7 bases map to TRBD2. This CDR3 has 16 amino acids. The V gene's germline CDR1 is SGHRS and CDR2 YFSETQ. V lost 4 bases to trimming and J lost 2 bases; unmatched junction nucleotides: 9.

This chain joins TRBV7-3 and TRBJ2-5; 10 nucleotides line up with TRBD2. Germline loops: CDR1 SGHTA, CDR2 FQGTGA. The CDR3 runs to 16 residues. V shed 1 base, J shed 4 bases, and the junction held 6 bases outside the gene matches. The CDR3 sequence is CASSLKASGSGETQYF. In nucleotides, the CDR3 is TGTGCCAGCAGCTTAAAGGCTAGCGGGAGTGGAGAGACCCAGTACTTC.

V is TRBV20-1 and J is TRBJ1-1, with a possible D match to TRBD1 (6 bases). V shed 5 bases and J shed 0 bases, with 16 bases lying between them. There are 15 residues in the CDR3. Per germline, CDR1 DFQATT and CDR2 SNEGSKA (reference sequence). The CDR3 region is CSARPDRLMNTEAFF. The CDR3 DNA reads as TGCAGTGCTCGCCCGGACAGACTCATGAACACTGAAGCTTTCTTT.

A few counts support this clonotype. V and J are TRBV5-5 and TRBJ1-4; D may be TRBD1 (6 bases). V lost 3 bases and J 3 bases, leaving 15 bases between the germline ends. Germline V gene sequence: CDR1 SGHKS, CDR2 YYEKEE (reference sequence). The CDR3 covers 16 residues. Written as DNA, the CDR3 is TGTGCCAGCAGCTGGCCCGCCGGGACATCTAATGAAAAACTGTTTTTT. This encodes CASSWPAGTSNEKLFF.

This clonotype showed up many times. The CDR3 nucleotides are TGCAGTGCCGAGTGGGGCCCCTACAATGAGCAGTTCTTC. It translates to CSAEWGPYNEQFF. The V call is TRBV20-1, the J call TRBJ2-1; weak D call: TRBD1 (5 bases). The CDR3 contains 13 residues. Germline V gene lookup returns CDR1 DFQATT and CDR2 SNEGSKA (reference sequence). Trimming took 6 bases from V and 2 from J, leaving 11 bases between them.

This clonotype came up a few times. The chain is built from TRBV7-2 and TRBJ2-5, with 7 bases identical to TRBD1. Per the germline V gene, CDR1 is SGHTA and CDR2 is FQGNSA. This CDR3 contains 16 residues. The ends lost 5 bases at V and 5 bases at J; junction bases unmatched: 14. DNA for the CDR3: TGTGCCAGCAGCCTCCGGACAGGCCGGTTCCGGGAGACCCAGTACTTC. Amino acid sequence: CASSLRTGRFRETQYF.

This clonotype was detected only a few times. The chain employs TRBV9 and TRBJ1-2; no reliable D call. Germline assignment: CDR1 SGDLS and CDR2 YYNGEE. The ends were cut back, 2 bases at V and 0 bases at J, with 5 bases in the middle. This CDR3 region has 13 residues. CDR3 sequence (DNA): TGTGCCAGCAGCGTCCAATCTAACTATGGCTACACCTTC. It yields the protein CASSVQSNYGYTF.

This clonotype was seen a few times. The J gene is TRBJ2-3, the V gene TRBV12-3 or TRBV12-4; TRBD1 agrees at 9 bases. The trim removed 5 bases at V and 0 bases at J, leaving 3 bases unmatched. This CDR3 is 15 amino acids long. CDR3 loop: CASSRDRASTDTQYF. The CDR3 DNA is TGTGCCAGCAGTCGGGACAGGGCAAGCACAGATACGCAGTATTTT.

This clonotype showed up many times. Here the CDR3 DNA reads TGTGCCAGCAGCTTAGTTCCAGTGGGAATCAGCAATCAGCCCCAGCATTTT. Translation gives CASSLVPVGISNQPQHF. This sequence joins TRBV7-2 and TRBJ1-5; D is undetermined. The CDR3 has 17 residues. Trimming stripped 1 base from V and 1 base from J, with 14 bases between. Germline CDR1 SGHTA, CDR2 FQGNSA.

The rearrangement uses TRBV20-1 and TRBJ2-1; 9 bases align to TRBD2. The CDR3 sequence is 16 residues long. Trimming cost V 0 bases and J 9 bases; bases outside gene matches: 12. Germline V gives CDR1 DFQATT, CDR2 SNEGSKA (reference sequence). The CDR3 DNA is TGCAGTGCTAGAGATCTCGATCCAGCGGGAGGAACTGAGCAGTTCTTC. The encoded protein is CSARDLDPAGGTEQFF.